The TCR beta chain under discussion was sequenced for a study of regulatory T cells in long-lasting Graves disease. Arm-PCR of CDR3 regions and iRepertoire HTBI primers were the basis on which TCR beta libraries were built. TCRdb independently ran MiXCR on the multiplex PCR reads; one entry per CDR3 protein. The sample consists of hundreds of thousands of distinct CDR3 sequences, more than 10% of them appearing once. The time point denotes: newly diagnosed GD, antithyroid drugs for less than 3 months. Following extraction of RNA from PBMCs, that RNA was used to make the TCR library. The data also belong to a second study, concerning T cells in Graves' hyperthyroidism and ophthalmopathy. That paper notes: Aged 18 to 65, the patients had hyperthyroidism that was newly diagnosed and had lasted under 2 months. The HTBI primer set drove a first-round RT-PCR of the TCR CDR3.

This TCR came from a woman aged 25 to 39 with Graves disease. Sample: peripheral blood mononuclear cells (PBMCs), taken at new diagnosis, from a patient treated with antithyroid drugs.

CDR3 amino acids: CASSQERTGYQPQHF. DNA for the CDR3: TGCGCCAGCAGCCAAGAAAGGACAGGGTACCAGCCCCAGCATTTT. The V and J genes are TRBV4-1 and TRBJ1-5; TRBD1 agrees at 8 bases. The junction had 5 bases not matched to a gene; V was cut back by 0 bases and J by 7 bases. CDR1 and CDR2 (germline): MGHRA, YSYEKL. The CDR3 extends over 15 amino acids.